A single sample is the source of the 15 T cell receptor beta chains below, sequenced in a study of monozygotic twins with inflammatory bowel disease. Reprocessing the 5' RACE reads, TCRdb reports a single entry for every CDR3 protein and omits DNA. The sample data list roughly 160,000 distinct CDR3 sequences. Sequencing was carried out using blood. These receptors originate from a human donor with ulcerative colitis or Crohn's disease, or a healthy co-twin of an affected twin (not recorded which).

The chain has TRBV25-1 and TRBJ2-7. The germline V gene encodes CDR1 MGHDK and CDR2 SYGVNS. This CDR3 contains 13 residues. This CDR3 reads CASSDSGAYEQYF.

V usage is TRBV4-1 and J usage is TRBJ1-4. The germline V gene has CDR1 MGHRA and CDR2 YSYEKL. The CDR3 runs 15 residues. The CDR3 protein is CASSLNMATNEKLFF.

The chain carries TRBV10-3 and TRBJ1-5; the TRBD1 assignment by TCRdb is unverifiable without DNA. Germline CDR1 reads ENHRY; CDR2 reads SYGVKD. The CDR3 consists of 13 residues. Here the CDR3 reads CAMSGQTNQPQHF.

V and J are TRBV27 and TRBJ1-4; as DNA is missing, the TRBD1 call by TCRdb cannot be tested. In germline, CDR1 is MNHEY, CDR2 SMNVEV (reference sequence). The CDR3 is 13 amino acids. CDR3 protein: CASSHRVFEKLFF.

J is TRBJ2-1 and V is TRBV14; the TRBD1 assignment by TCRdb is unverifiable without DNA. CDR1 is SGHDN, CDR2 FVKESK, per germline. This CDR3 has 14 amino acids. Here the CDR3 reads CASSQEIRGSEQFF.

This chain connects TRBV5-4 to TRBJ2-2; TCRdb names TRBD1, which stays unverified in the absence of DNA. The CDR3 sequence is 16 residues long. Germline CDR1 and CDR2: SGHNT and YYREEE (reference sequence). CDR3 amino acids: CASSLPGQYNTGELFF. Full variable domain (missing parts from reference TRBV5-4 and TRBJ2-2): ETGVTQSPTHLIKTRGQQVTLRCSSQSGHNTVSWYQQALGQGPQFIFQYYREEENGRGNFPPRFSGLQFPNYSSELNVNALELDDSALYLCASSLPGQYNTGELFFGEGSRLTVL.

The chain has TRBV10-3 and TRBJ1-1. This CDR3 has 15 residues. The germline CDR1 and CDR2 sequences are ENHRY and SYGVKD. The CDR3 sequence is CAISEREGMNTEAFF.

This rearrangement joins TRBV4-2 to TRBJ1-2; TCRdb's assignment of TRBD1 cannot be checked, as there is no DNA. The CDR3 consists of 15 residues. CDR1 is LGHNA and CDR2 is YNFKEQ in the germline V gene. CDR3 in amino acids: CASSRASDKNYGYTF.

The chain carries TRBV6-5 and TRBJ2-5; the D gene TCRdb calls, TRBD1, cannot be checked with no DNA. The CDR3 sequence is 15 residues long. Germline V gene data show CDR1 as MNHEY and CDR2 as SVGAGI. The CDR3 sequence: CASSYLHRSGETQYF.

CDR3 amino acids: CASSDRDLTNEQFF. This chain joins TRBV2 and TRBJ2-1; TCRdb proposes TRBD1, but this gene call is untestable without DNA. The CDR3 loop spans 14 amino acids. Per the germline V gene, CDR1 is SNHLY and CDR2 is FYNNEI.

This CDR3 is CSVEVLTGGLYEQYF. This sequence joins TRBV29-1 and TRBJ2-7; TCRdb designates TRBD1, a call that cannot be tested without DNA. Germline loops: CDR1 SQVTM, CDR2 ANQGSEA. The CDR3 sequence is 15 residues long.

The V gene is TRBV5-1, the J gene TRBJ1-2; without DNA, the TCRdb call of TRBD1 cannot be checked. Germline lookup yields CDR1 SGHRS and CDR2 YFSETQ. This CDR3 comprises 15 residues. CDR3 sequence reads: CASSAGRTGDYGYTF.

The chain couples TRBV2 to TRBJ2-1; TCRdb gives TRBD1 as the D gene, but with no DNA this cannot be confirmed. Per the germline V gene, CDR1 is SNHLY and CDR2 is FYNNEI. The CDR3 extends over 16 amino acids. The CDR3 reads CASSEALRGQGDEQFF.

J is TRBJ2-7 and V is TRBV5-6; TCRdb reports TRBD1, a call that lacks DNA to check it against. The CDR3 extends over 14 amino acids. CDR1 and CDR2 (germline): SGHDT, YYEEEE. The CDR3 loop is CASSLRDPYSERYF. The variable domain in full, completed from reference TRBV5-6 and TRBJ2-7, reads DAGVTQSPTHLIKTRGQQVTLRCSPKSGHDTVSWYQQALGQGPQFIFQYYEEEERQRGNFPDRFSGHQFPNYSSELNVNALLLGDSALYLCASSLRDPYSERYFGPGTRLTVT.

The genes are TRBV6-2 or TRBV6-3 and TRBJ1-2; without DNA, the TCRdb call of TRBD1 cannot be checked. The CDR3 has 14 amino acids. Germline CDR1 reads MNHEY; CDR2 reads SVGEGT. The CDR3 loop is CASSYRGRPYGYTF.